One and the same sample provided the 24 T cell receptor beta chains below, sequenced in a study of Ad26.COV2.S vaccination and SARS-CoV-2 variants (TCRdb year 2021). Libraries were built with the immunoSEQ multiplex PCR assay. Entries here come from immuneACCESS through TCRdb and include only in-frame sequences with V and J called. Some clones fail to appear in such tables; in the studies checked, an unresolved V gene covers under half of the shortfall, and the cause of the remainder is unknown. The sample has 350,000 to 400,000 clones on record, roughly nine tenths of them singletons. More than 3% of the sample goes to the ten largest clones. Per the publication, the treatment or condition label means: 15 to 20 received Ad26.COV2.S at low or high dose, single or two shots; roughly five received placebo; per-sample allocation not given. Repertoires of vaccine and placebo recipients were sequenced from samples collected on day 63 after the first injection.

The input for sequencing was peripheral blood, taken in a trial of Ad26.COV2.S vaccine versus placebo. The receptors here all came from a person aged 18-65 years who received the Ad26.COV2.S COVID-19 vaccine or a placebo.

The chain employs TRBV5-8 and TRBJ1-5; no firm D call. The CDR3 totals 15 residues. With 0 bases removed from V and 7 bases from J, the gap between germline ends came to 14 bases. Germline loops: CDR1 SGHTS, CDR2 YDEGEE. The CDR3 is CASSLETLDRQPQHF. The CDR3 DNA reads TGTGCCAGCAGCTTGGAGACACTGGATAGGCAGCCCCAGCATTTT.

The rearrangement uses TRBV9 and TRBJ2-3; 7 bases align to TRBD2. The V and J ends lost 4 bases and 4 bases, in that order; junction bases with no gene match: 9. This CDR3 comprises 15 residues. CDR1 and CDR2 from the germline V gene are SGDLS and YYNGEE. The CDR3 reads CASSPGGSASDTQYF. CDR3 bases: TGTGCCAGCAGCCCCGGGGGGTCTGCATCAGATACGCAGTATTTT.

The chain recombines TRBV3-1 (or the pseudogene TRBV3-2) with TRBJ2-5; a possible D gene is TRBD1 (5 bases). Per the germline V gene, CDR1 is LGHDT and CDR2 is YNNKEL (reference sequence). Trimming removed 1 base from V and 5 bases from J, with 8 bases in between. The CDR3 is 13 residues long. CDR3 region: CASSQVRAETQYF. CDR3 DNA: TGTGCCAGCAGCCAAGTCAGGGCCGAGACCCAGTACTTC.

This chain connects TRBV30 to TRBJ1-5; D is uncertain. The CDR3 length is 14 residues. CDR1 GTSNPN and CDR2 SVGIG come from the germline V gene (reference sequence). Trimming pared 7 bases from V and 0 bases from J, leaving 13 bases between. The CDR3 is CASFRLVSNQPQHF. The CDR3 DNA reads as TGTGCCTCTTTTCGTCTGGTTAGCAATCAGCCCCAGCATTTT.

This sequence joins TRBV2 and TRBJ2-5; D gene ambiguous. The CDR3 covers 11 residues. Germline V CDR1 and CDR2: SNHLY, FYNNEI. Trimming took off 7 bases at V and 12 bases at J, with 15 bases between the two ends. This chain's CDR3 is CASTETGRKYF. Here the CDR3 DNA reads TGTGCCAGCACAGAGACTGGACGGAAGTACTTC.

This clone was detected only once. CDR3 sequence reads: CASSPNLNTGELFF. CDR3 in DNA: TGTGCCAGCAGCCCTAACTTGAACACCGGGGAGCTGTTTTTT. The genes are TRBV7-9 and TRBJ2-2; D gene uncertain. Trimming removed 5 bases at V and 1 base at J, with 8 bases between. The CDR3 totals 14 residues. Per germline, CDR1 SEHNR and CDR2 FQNEAQ (reference sequence).

The chain joins TRBV18 to TRBJ1-2, with 8 bases matching TRBD1. Germline-derived CDR1 and CDR2 are KGHSH and LQKENI. This CDR3 comprises 16 residues. With V trimmed by 2 bases and J by 2 bases, 7 bases remained unmatched. The CDR3 is CASSPSGGISNYGYTF. The CDR3 DNA reads as TGTGCCAGCTCACCATCAGGGGGCATATCGAACTATGGCTACACCTTC. The whole variable domain, remainder taken from reference TRBV18 and TRBJ1-2, is NAGVMQNPRHLVRRRGQEARLRCSPMKGHSHVYWYRQLPEEGLKFMVYLQKENIIDESGMPKERFSAEFPKEGPSILRIQQVVRGDSAAYFCASSPSGGISNYGYTFGSGTRLTVV.

This clone turned up a few times. This CDR3 reads CASNPAGVYGYTF. CDR3 DNA sequence: TGTGCCAGCAACCCGGCAGGGGTCTATGGCTACACCTTC. This chain links TRBV6-4 with TRBJ1-2, with D perhaps TRBD1 (6 bases). The CDR3 totals 13 residues. V was clipped by 7 bases and J by 4 bases, with 13 bases between them. Germline V gene data show CDR1 as MRHNA and CDR2 as SNTAGT.

The chain couples TRBV12-3 or TRBV12-4 to TRBJ1-1; D may be TRBD1 (5 bases). There are 12 residues in the CDR3. V was clipped by 3 bases and J by 10 bases, with 12 bases between them. CDR3 coding DNA: TGTGCCAGCAGTTTCCCGAACGGGGGAGCTTTCTTT. This sequence encodes CASSFPNGGAFF.

V usage is TRBV7-9 and J usage is TRBJ1-2; no reliable D call. The CDR3 has 11 amino acids. Trimming stripped 5 bases from V and 4 bases from J, with 5 bases between. Germline V gene data show CDR1 as SEHNR and CDR2 as FQNEAQ (reference sequence). As DNA, the CDR3 is TGTGCCAGCAGCGAGGTCTATGGCTACACCTTC. This encodes CASSEVYGYTF.

The table lists this clone with a few counts. The chain carries TRBV30 and TRBJ1-4; 7 bases align to TRBD1. The CDR3 extends over 12 amino acids. The germline gives CDR1 GTSNPN, CDR2 SVGIG (reference sequence). V shed 5 bases and J 7 bases; nucleotides not matched to a gene: 4. Here the CDR3 DNA reads TGTGCCTGGGGCCAGGGGGGTGAAAAACTGTTTTTT. This gives the protein CAWGQGGEKLFF.

The genes are TRBV7-2 and TRBJ1-3; D gene uncertain. This CDR3 region has 14 residues. V lost 1 base and J 3 bases, leaving 7 bases between the germline ends. CDR1 and CDR2 (germline): SGHTA, FQGNSA. The CDR3 sequence: CASSLGGLGNTIYF. CDR3 nucleotide sequence: TGTGCCAGCAGCTTAGGAGGGCTTGGAAACACCATATATTTT.

V gene TRBV19 combines with J gene TRBJ1-1; D is possibly TRBD1 (6 bases). The ends were cut back, 9 bases at V and 0 bases at J, with 17 bases in the middle. Germline loops: CDR1 LNHDA, CDR2 SQIVND (reference sequence). The CDR3 totals 15 residues. DNA of the CDR3: TGTGCCAGCGTTGGGTCGGACAGCTTGAACACTGAAGCTTTCTTT. Translating it yields CASVGSDSLNTEAFF.

The chain recombines TRBV3-1 (or the pseudogene TRBV3-2) with TRBJ2-2; D not resolved. This CDR3 is built from 14 residues. Germline assignment: CDR1 LGHDT and CDR2 YNNKEL (reference sequence). Trimming cost V 5 bases and J 2 bases, with 9 bases left between them. CDR3 DNA sequence: TGTGCCAGCAGCAGGCACATCAACACCGGGGAGCTGTTTTTT. It specifies CASSRHINTGELFF.

The chain links TRBV5-4 to TRBJ2-3; 8 nucleotides align to TRBD2. Trimming removed 5 bases from V and 4 bases from J; junction bases left unmatched: 9. The CDR3 runs to 15 residues. Germline assignment: CDR1 SGHNT and CDR2 YYREEE (reference sequence). DNA for the CDR3: TGTGCCAGCAGGAGGATGCGGGGGGAGGCAGATACGCAGTATTTT. It is translated as CASRRMRGEADTQYF.

This chain uses TRBV12-3 or TRBV12-4 with TRBJ2-7, with 7 bases lining up with TRBD2. The CDR3 consists of 12 residues. Trimming took 8 bases from V and 2 from J; bases not matched to a gene: 3. In DNA, the CDR3 is TGTGCCAGCTCGGGGGGTCCCTACGAGCAGTACTTC. It translates to CASSGGPYEQYF.

The chain couples TRBV5-6 to TRBJ2-5; 9 bases agree with TRBD1. With V trimmed by 4 bases and J by 5 bases, 9 bases remained unmatched. The CDR3 consists of 15 residues. The germline V gene encodes CDR1 SGHDT and CDR2 YYEEEE. CDR3 in amino acids: CASSVPGQGGETQYF. The CDR3 bases are TGTGCCAGCAGCGTGCCGGGACAGGGAGGGGAGACCCAGTACTTC.

This rearrangement joins TRBV7-9 to TRBJ2-7; D gene uncertain. CDR1 is SEHNR and CDR2 is FQNEAQ in the germline V gene (reference sequence). The CDR3 covers 11 residues. V dropped 7 bases and J dropped 7 bases, with 11 bases sitting between them. CDR3 amino acids: CASTSATEQYF. The CDR3 DNA is TGTGCCAGCACCAGCGCCACAGAGCAGTACTTC.

The chain has TRBV3-1 (or the pseudogene TRBV3-2) and TRBJ1-1, with 9 bases matching TRBD1. Germline V gene sequence: CDR1 LGHDT, CDR2 YNNKEL (reference sequence). J gave up 4 bases and V 5 bases, and 5 bases lay outside the gene matches. There are 14 residues in the CDR3. CDR3 region: CASSSRDRVTEAFF. In DNA form, the CDR3 reads TGTGCCAGCAGCTCACGGGACAGGGTCACTGAAGCTTTCTTT.

This sequence joins TRBV5-1 and TRBJ2-3; D is perhaps TRBD2 (6 bases). From germline, CDR1 is SGHRS and CDR2 YFSETQ. V was shortened by 6 bases and J by 5 bases, with 16 bases between the two germline ends. CDR3 length: 14 amino acids. The CDR3, as DNA: TGCGCCAGCAAACTAGCCGCGGGCGGAGATACGCAGTATTTT. Its protein product is CASKLAAGGDTQYF.

This sequence joins TRBV24-1 and TRBJ2-5, with D possibly being TRBD1 or TRBD2 (5 bases each). Trimming stripped 5 bases from V and 3 bases from J, with 9 bases between. The CDR3 sequence is 13 residues long. Germline V CDR1 and CDR2: KGHDR, SFDVKD. The CDR3 here is CATSGGAEETQYF. CDR3 bases: TGTGCCACCAGTGGAGGGGCGGAAGAGACCCAGTACTTC.

The genes are TRBV7-6 and TRBJ2-7, with unresolved D. This CDR3 spans 14 amino acids. V lost 1 base and J 6 bases, leaving 13 bases between the germline ends. Germline V lookup: CDR1 SGHVS, CDR2 FNYEAQ. The CDR3 sequence is CASSLGPPPLEQYF. CDR3 bases: TGTGCCAGCAGCTTAGGGCCTCCTCCCCTCGAGCAGTACTTC.

The chain combines TRBV4-2 with TRBJ1-4; the D gene is possibly TRBD1 (5 bases). V was clipped by 0 bases and J by 9 bases, with 11 bases between them. This CDR3 has 14 residues. Germline lookup yields CDR1 LGHNA and CDR2 YNFKEQ. The CDR3 coding sequence is TGTGCCAGCAGCCAAGAGGGGGGGAGTAAAAAACTGTTTTTT. This encodes CASSQEGGSKKLFF.

The gene calls are TRBV10-3 and TRBJ2-1; possibly TRBD1 for D (6 bases). Trimming stripped 8 bases from V and 3 bases from J, with 20 bases between. Germline lookup yields CDR1 ENHRY and CDR2 SYGVKD. The CDR3 has 16 residues. The CDR3, as DNA: TGTGCCATCGGGAAGGACAGCCCTAACTACTACAATGAGCAGTTCTTC. Its protein is CAIGKDSPNYYNEQFF.